This is a list of T cell receptor beta chains from one sample in a study of blood T cell repertoires in COVID-19. Assay used: immunoSEQ multiplex PCR; TCRdb lists only in-frame clones, some missing. The sample lists more than 150,000 clones, 82% occurring once. The source material was PBMCs or T cells enriched from blood (not recorded which). All receptors derive from a middle-aged man who had recovered from COVID-19. Both conserved end residues are part of each CDR3. D genes are given only for firm matches. Some rows have no size entry. The others give once, few or many, or a class for an expanded clone.

j_gene | abundance | v_gene | d_gene | CDR3nt | CDR3aa
TRBJ1-5 | once | TRBV11-2 | . | TGTGCCAGCAGCTTAGGGAGGTTCAATCAGCCCCAGCATTTT | CASSLGRFNQPQHF
TRBJ2-2 | . | TRBV2 | . | TGTGCCAGCAGTGTGTCGGGGTACGGGGAGCTGTTTTTT | CASSVSGYGELFF
TRBJ1-1 | once | TRBV3-1/TRBV3-2 | . | TGTGCCAGCAGCCAAGTAAGTCAGGGCGGTGAAGCTTTCTTT | CASSQVSQGGEAFF
TRBJ2-2 | few | TRBV5-1 | TRBD2 | TGCGCCAGCAGCTTGGCGGGGGGGCTGGCCGGGGAGCTGTTTTTT | CASSLAGGLAGELFF
TRBJ1-2 | few | TRBV19 | TRBD1 | TGTGCCAGTGCTCGGACAGGCCGGCGGGAAGGCTACACCTTC | CASARTGRREGYTF
TRBJ2-1 | . | TRBV18 | TRBD1 | TGTGCCAGCTCACCCCGGGACAGGGGTTACAATGAGCAGTTCTTC | CASSPRDRGYNEQFF
TRBJ2-1 | few | TRBV6-5 | TRBD1 | TGTGCCAGCAGTAGGACAGGGGTGGACAATGAGCAGTTCTTC | CASSRTGVDNEQFF
TRBJ1-4 | . | TRBV6-5 | TRBD1 | TGTGCCAGCAGGGGAACAGGGGCGGTAAAACTGTTTTTT | CASRGTGAVKLFF
TRBJ2-1 | . | TRBV28 | TRBD1 | TGTGCCAGCAGTGGGACAGGGGAGTGGGACAATGAGCAGTTCTTC | CASSGTGEWDNEQFF
TRBJ1-5 | once | TRBV30 | TRBD1 | TGTGCCTGGAGTCTGGACAGGGGTAGCAATCAGCCCCAGCATTTT | CAWSLDRGSNQPQHF
TRBJ2-1 | . | TRBV18 | . | TGTGCCAGCTCACCACCAGAGACTTCGAGCTCCTACAATGAGCAGTTCTTC | CASSPPETSSSYNEQFF
TRBJ2-7 | . | TRBV7-9 | . | TGTGCCAGCAGCTTAAGTGGGTCAGAGGGCGAGCAGTACTTC | CASSLSGSEGEQYF
TRBJ2-7 | . | TRBV29-1 | TRBD1 | TGCAGCGTCTCCCTACAGGGGTACCCTTACGAGCAGTACTTC | CSVSLQGYPYEQYF
TRBJ2-2 | . | TRBV10-2 | . | TGCGCCAGCAGTGAGTCAGGGGCGGGGACCGGGGAGCTGTTTTTT | CASSESGAGTGELFF
TRBJ2-7 | . | TRBV11-2 | TRBD2 | TGTGCCAGCAGCCCCCTGGGGGGGAGTGTCCACGAGCAGTACTTC | CASSPLGGSVHEQYF
TRBJ1-1 | . | TRBV5-1 | . | TGCGCCAGCAGTTGGTCCGCGGGGACTGAAGCTTTCTTT | CASSWSAGTEAFF
TRBJ1-4 | . | TRBV9 | TRBD1 | TGTGCCAGCAGCGCGACAGGGATGTTGGGAGGAAAACTGTTTTTT | CASSATGMLGGKLFF
TRBJ1-1 | . | TRBV7-2 | . | TGTGCCAGCAGCTTGGACAACAGGGCTTTGAACACTGAAGCTTTCTTT | CASSLDNRALNTEAFF
TRBJ2-7 | . | TRBV28 | TRBD2 | TGTGCCAGCAGTTTAGAGCGGGGGACCTCTGGCGAGCAGTACTTC | CASSLERGTSGEQYF
TRBJ2-1 | few | TRBV25-1 | TRBD2 | TGTGCCAGCAGTGAATCAGGACTAGCGGGCAATGAGCAGTTCTTC | CASSESGLAGNEQFF
TRBJ1-5 | . | TRBV7-8 | . | TGTGCCAGCAGACAAACCGGCGGAAACAATCAGCCCCAGCATTTT | CASRQTGGNNQPQHF
TRBJ2-1 | . | TRBV7-3 | . | TGTGCCAGCAGCTTAACTGGGAGATTAGACAATGAGCAGTTCTTC | CASSLTGRLDNEQFF
TRBJ2-1 | . | TRBV4-2 | TRBD2 | TGTGCCAGCAGCCAAGTAGCGGGGAATATAGATGAGCAGTTCTTC | CASSQVAGNIDEQFF
TRBJ2-3 | . | TRBV7-9 | TRBD2 | TGTGCCAGCAGACTAGGACTAGCTCGTCCAGATACGCAGTATTTT | CASRLGLARPDTQYF
TRBJ2-5 | . | TRBV2 | TRBD2 | TGTGCCAGCAGTGGAGGGACTAGCGGGCAGCAAGAGACCCAGTACTTC | CASSGGTSGQQETQYF
TRBJ1-1 | few | TRBV14 | . | TGTGCCAGCAGCCCAGAGGAGGGTTATGCCACTGAAGCTTTCTTT | CASSPEEGYATEAFF
TRBJ1-5 | . | TRBV19 | TRBD1 | TGTGCCAGTAGTAGTCCGGGGACAGGGTCTCATCAGCCCCAGCATTTT | CASSSPGTGSHQPQHF
TRBJ1-1 | . | TRBV9 | . | TGTGCCAGCAGCGTAGGCTCCGACGGGGTGGACACTGAAGCTTTCTTT | CASSVGSDGVDTEAFF
TRBJ1-5 | once | TRBV6-1 | . | TGTGCCAGCAGTGATCCCGGTCCCTATAGCAATCAGCCCCAGCATTTT | CASSDPGPYSNQPQHF
TRBJ2-1 | once | TRBV14 | TRBD2 | TGTGCCAGCAGCCATTTGCGGGAGGGCCCCGGCAATGAGCAGTTCTTC | CASSHLREGPGNEQFF
TRBJ2-3 | . | TRBV18 | TRBD1 | TGTGCCAGCTCACCGGGACAGGGGGCAGCAGATACGCAGTATTTT | CASSPGQGAADTQYF
TRBJ1-3 | . | TRBV2 | . | TGTGCCAGCACTGGAATAGGGGCCGTTCGTGGAAACACCATATATTTT | CASTGIGAVRGNTIYF
TRBJ2-1 | . | TRBV7-2 | . | TGTGCCAGCAGCTTAGAATCCTATAATGAGCAGTTCTTC | CASSLESYNEQFF
TRBJ1-1 | . | TRBV15 | TRBD1 | TGTGCCACCAGCAGGGGGGGGGACAGGGACACTGAAGCTTTCTTT | CATSRGGDRDTEAFF
TRBJ1-5 | once | TRBV3-1/TRBV3-2 | . | TGTGCCAGCGCACAGGGAAATCAGCCCCAGCATTTT | CASAQGNQPQHF